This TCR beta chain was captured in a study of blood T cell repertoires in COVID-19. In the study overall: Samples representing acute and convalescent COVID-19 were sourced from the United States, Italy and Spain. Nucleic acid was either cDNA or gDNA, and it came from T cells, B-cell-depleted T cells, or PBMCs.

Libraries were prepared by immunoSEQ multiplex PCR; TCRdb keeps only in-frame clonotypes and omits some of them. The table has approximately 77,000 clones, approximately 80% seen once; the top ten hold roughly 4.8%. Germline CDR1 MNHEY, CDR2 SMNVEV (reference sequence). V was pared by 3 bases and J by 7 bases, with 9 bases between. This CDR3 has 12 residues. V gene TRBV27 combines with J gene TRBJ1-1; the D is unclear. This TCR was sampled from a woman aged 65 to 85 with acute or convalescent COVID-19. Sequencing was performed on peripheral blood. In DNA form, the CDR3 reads TGTGCCAGCAGTTTTATCGGGAGTGAAGCTTTCTTT. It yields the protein CASSFIGSEAFF.